The 21 T cell receptor beta chains below were found in one sample sequenced in a study of long-term antiretroviral therapy in people with HIV. Sequencing used immunoSEQ v3.0 at survey level. Repertoires were generated with immunoSEQ multiplex PCR, while TCRdb's copy carries only in-frame clones and drops some. The sample includes approximately 35,000 clones, about 94% of them seen just once. Sequences were derived from unsorted PBMCs, sampled 4.1 years after starting antiretroviral therapy. The source of these receptors is a woman in her fifties or sixties with HIV.

The chain joins TRBV5-4 to TRBJ2-5; no clear D. The CDR3 contains 14 residues. Looked up from germline, CDR1 is SGHNT and CDR2 is YYREEE (reference sequence). V was pared by 1 base and J by 5 bases, with 12 bases between. The CDR3 protein is CASSLTLVEETQYF. In DNA, the CDR3 is TGTGCCAGCAGCTTGACCCTAGTAGAGGAGACCCAGTACTTC.

The rearrangement links TRBV6-1 to TRBJ1-2, with 8 bases fitting TRBD1. The CDR3 contains 15 residues. The trim removed 5 bases at V and 6 bases at J, leaving 11 bases unmatched. Germline CDR1 reads MNHNS; CDR2 reads SASEGT. CDR3 residues: CASSTDRGPIDGYTF. As DNA, the CDR3 is TGTGCCAGCAGTACCGACAGGGGCCCCATTGATGGCTACACCTTC.

The V call is TRBV19, the J call TRBJ2-5; D gene unclear. The CDR3 runs 18 residues. V lost 4 bases and J lost 9, with 30 bases in between. The germline V gene encodes CDR1 LNHDA and CDR2 SQIVND (reference sequence). DNA for the CDR3: TGTGCCAGTAGTACACATACGCTAGGCGTGGGCCCAGGTCGGGCCCAGTACTTC. This codes for CASSTHTLGVGPGRAQYF.

The V and J genes are TRBV11-3 and TRBJ2-7; D possibly corresponds to TRBD2 (5 bases). V was trimmed by 5 bases and J by 4 bases, leaving 12 bases between them. The CDR3 totals 13 residues. CDR1 SGHNT and CDR2 YENEEA come from the germline V gene. CDR3 in amino acids: CASSGLSPYEQYF. The CDR3 region has the DNA TGTGCCAGCAGCGGACTGAGCCCGTACGAGCAGTACTTC.

This rearrangement joins TRBV7-6 to TRBJ2-1; D unresolved. V was cut by 5 bases and J by 0 bases, with 14 bases left in between. Germline assignment: CDR1 SGHVS and CDR2 FNYEAQ. The CDR3 runs 16 residues. CDR3 DNA: TGTGCCAGCAGCCTGAGACTGGTTAGCTCCTACAATGAGCAGTTCTTC. It is translated as CASSLRLVSSYNEQFF.

CDR3 amino acids: CASSVTGGRAKNTEAFF. The CDR3 coding sequence is TGTGCCAGCAGCGTAACAGGGGGCAGAGCAAAGAACACTGAAGCTTTCTTT. The rearrangement uses TRBV9 and TRBJ1-1; 9 bases map to TRBD1. Trimming took 1 base from V and 1 from J; bases not matched to a gene: 8. The CDR3 spans 17 residues. Germline lookup yields CDR1 SGDLS and CDR2 YYNGEE.

The rearrangement links TRBV21-1 to TRBJ1-2. TRBV21-1 is tagged as a pseudogene. The CDR3 is 12 residues long. DNA for the CDR3: TGTGCCAGCAGCATCAACGGCTATGGCTACACCTTC. Protein product: CASSINGYGYTF.

V usage is TRBV30 and J usage is TRBJ1-1; D might be TRBD1 (5 bases). Germline values: CDR1 GTSNPN, CDR2 SVGIG (reference sequence). The CDR3 totals 15 residues. Between the trimmed V and J ends, which lost 0 bases and 6 bases, there was a span of 17 bases. The CDR3 coding sequence is TGTGCCTGGAGTGTACGGCAGGGAGGTAGGGCTGAAGCTTTCTTT. Translating gives CAWSVRQGGRAEAFF.

The chain joins TRBV11-2 to TRBJ2-7; D unclear. In germline, CDR1 is SGHAT, CDR2 FQNNGV. V was cut by 6 bases and J by 4 bases, with 19 bases left in between. The CDR3 totals 15 residues. Here the CDR3 reads CASSHQLSLLYEQYF. The CDR3 DNA is TGTGCCAGCAGTCACCAACTATCACTCCTTTACGAGCAGTACTTC.

The chain has TRBV4-1 and TRBJ2-3, with D possibly TRBD1 on 6 matching bases. Trimming removed 1 base at V and 6 bases at J, with 14 bases between. The CDR3 has 15 amino acids. Per the germline V gene, CDR1 is MGHRA and CDR2 is YSYEKL. The chain's CDR3 is CASSQARDTRDTQYF. The CDR3 region has the DNA TGCGCCAGCAGCCAAGCTAGGGACACACGGGATACGCAGTATTTT.

V and J are TRBV11-2 and TRBJ2-7; no definite D call. The V and J ends lost 0 bases and 0 bases respectively, with 6 bases between them. From germline, CDR1 is SGHAT and CDR2 FQNNGV. This CDR3 spans 14 amino acids. The CDR3 protein is CASSLESSSYEQYF. In nucleotides, the CDR3 is TGTGCCAGCAGCTTAGAAAGCAGCTCCTACGAGCAGTACTTC.

V is TRBV6-1 and J is TRBJ1-2, with 7 bases matching TRBD1. The trim removed 8 bases at V and 8 bases at J, leaving 14 bases unmatched. CDR1 and CDR2 (germline): MNHNS, SASEGT. The CDR3 loop spans 14 amino acids. The CDR3, as DNA: TGTGCCAGCGGCTATACTGACAGGGTAAAAGGCTACACCTTC. Translation: CASGYTDRVKGYTF.

This clone was detected once. The rearrangement joins TRBV6-5 to TRBJ1-3; D possibly corresponds to TRBD1 (5 bases). This CDR3 comprises 13 residues. Looked up from germline, CDR1 is MNHEY and CDR2 is SVGAGI. V was shortened by 7 bases and J by 8 bases, with 15 bases between the two germline ends. For the CDR3, the DNA is TGTGCCAGCACCCGAATGGCGGGGGACACCATATATTTT. Translation gives CASTRMAGDTIYF.

This chain links TRBV15 with TRBJ2-7; no reliable D call. Deletions cut 0 bases from V and 4 bases from J, with 13 bases between. The CDR3 has 15 amino acids. Germline V lookup: CDR1 LNHNV, CDR2 YYDKDF (reference sequence). CDR3 residues: CATSRDKDVGYEQYF. Written as DNA, the CDR3 is TGTGCCACCAGCAGAGATAAAGACGTAGGTTACGAGCAGTACTTC.

This chain connects TRBV27 to TRBJ2-5; TRBD2 aligns across 8 bases. The ends lost 2 bases at V and 3 bases at J; junction bases unmatched: 8. The CDR3 consists of 16 residues. From germline, CDR1 is MNHEY and CDR2 SMNVEV (reference sequence). The CDR3 here is CASSLQGGAGEETQYF. The CDR3 nucleotides read TGTGCCAGCAGTTTACAAGGTGGAGCGGGGGAAGAGACCCAGTACTTC.

V usage is TRBV6-1 and J usage is TRBJ1-5; D possibly corresponds to TRBD1 (6 bases). The CDR3 loop spans 14 amino acids. In germline, CDR1 is MNHNS, CDR2 SASEGT. The V end was cut by 4 bases, the J end by 5 bases, with 12 bases between. The DNA for the CDR3 is TGTGCCAGCAGTGGAGGGGGGGGCGATCAGCCCCAGCATTTT. Its protein is CASSGGGGDQPQHF.

J is TRBJ2-7 and V is TRBV7-6; 9 nucleotides align to TRBD1. With 5 bases clipped from V and 0 bases from J, the junction kept 5 bases outside the gene matches. The CDR3 runs to 15 residues. Germline-derived CDR1 and CDR2 are SGHVS and FNYEAQ. As DNA, the CDR3 is TGTGCCAGCAGCCTCGGACAGGGGCTCTCCTACGAGCAGTACTTC. It encodes CASSLGQGLSYEQYF.

The chain combines TRBV5-1 with TRBJ1-1; 9 bases fit TRBD1. The CDR3 is made up of 15 amino acids. The germline V gene encodes CDR1 SGHRS and CDR2 YFSETQ. With 3 bases clipped from V and 1 base from J, the junction kept 4 bases outside the gene matches. This CDR3 is CASSSTGGTNTEAFF. The CDR3 DNA follows: TGCGCCAGCAGCTCGACAGGGGGTACGAACACTGAAGCTTTCTTT.

The gene calls are TRBV5-1 and TRBJ2-5, with 8 bases that match TRBD1. This CDR3 contains 16 residues. The junction had 10 bases not matched to a gene; V was cut back by 3 bases and J by 3 bases. Germline V CDR1 and CDR2: SGHRS, YFSETQ. CDR3: CASSWTGNVLKETQYF. The CDR3 DNA is TGCGCCAGCAGCTGGACAGGGAACGTCCTAAAAGAGACCCAGTACTTC.

The V and J genes are TRBV11-2 and TRBJ2-5; 8 bases line up with TRBD1. Germline V gene sequence: CDR1 SGHAT, CDR2 FQNNGV. The CDR3 totals 14 residues. The J segment lost 4 bases and the V segment lost 1 base, leaving 2 bases of the junction unmatched. Here the CDR3 DNA reads TGTGCCAGCAGCTTAGTTACAGGGGGAGAGACCCAGTACTTC. It translates to CASSLVTGGETQYF.

This clone was seen once. J is TRBJ2-5 and V is TRBV5-6; 12 bases are shared with TRBD2. The CDR3 spans 18 residues. V trimming: 3 bases; J trimming: 5 bases; junction bases outside the gene matches: 14. Germline CDR1 SGHDT, CDR2 YYEEEE. As DNA, the CDR3 is TGTGCCAGCAGCTCGACGGGACTAGCGGGCCCTTGGGAGGAGACCCAGTACTTC. Translating it yields CASSSTGLAGPWEETQYF.